The sequence of this TCR beta chain was determined in a study of T cell responses to AZD1222 COVID-19 vaccine. Study background: Whether given at about 4 or about 12 weeks, second doses were pooled.

This clone was recorded only once. Its target is unknown. General study points: Close to half of spike-specific TCRs reportedly recognize unmutated variant regions. Baseline seropositivity occurred in only a handful of AZD1222 recipients.

Germline values: CDR1 SEHNR, CDR2 FQNEAQ (reference sequence). J lost 3 bases, V lost 2 bases, and 5 bases had no gene match. CDR3 length: 15 residues. Assay: immunoSEQ multiplex PCR; the TCRdb copy retains only in-frame clones and omits some. In the table there are fewer than 150,000 clones, less than 95% of which are singletons. The clonotype originates from an adult in good health. The material was peripheral blood, obtained on day 0 of AZD1222 vaccination. The chain combines TRBV7-9 with TRBJ2-7; 9 bases align to TRBD2. The CDR3 protein is CASSLLAGLIYEQYF. The DNA for the CDR3 is TGTGCCAGCAGCTTACTAGCGGGATTAATCTACGAGCAGTACTTC.